This paragraph covers one TCR beta chain sequence. The CDR3 spans 13 residues. V dropped 10 bases and J dropped 5; count of bases not matched to a gene: 7. Germline CDR1 reads MNHNS; CDR2 reads SASEGT. This sample is part of a study of cytomegalovirus exposure and HLA in healthy donors. Both 60 Vbeta primers and 13 Jbeta primers went into the PCR. Assay used: immunoSEQ multiplex PCR; TCRdb lists only in-frame clones, some missing. Among around 120,000 clones, nearly 80% were seen once, and the ten largest hold about 6%. This receptor was identified in a woman between 40 and 55 years old in good health and CMV-seronegative. The sample was PBMCs. The chain joins TRBV6-1 to TRBJ2-5; 10 bases fit TRBD2. The CDR3 reads CATGLADKETQYF. The DNA for the CDR3 is TGTGCCACCGGACTAGCGGACAAGGAGACCCAGTACTTC.